Each of the 12 T cell receptor beta chains below was sequenced from the same sample in a study of neoadjuvant nivolumab and ipilimumab in lung cancer (TCRdb year 2020). The meaning of the sample's time point label: at surgical resection after neoadjuvant nivolumab +/- ipilimumab. The method was the immunoSEQ multiplex PCR assay. TCRdb limited this immuneACCESS table to in-frame rearrangements with V and J called. A share of clones is missing; checked studies link under half to unresolved V genes, and the rest is unexplained. The sample table lists about 8,100 clones, more than 75% of them with a count of one. Approximately 6.7% of the sample comes from the top ten. Sequenced here: adjacent normal lung tissue, sampled after neoadjuvant nivolumab, alone or with ipilimumab, at or shortly before surgery. These receptors originate from an adult with non-small cell lung cancer.

This rearrangement joins TRBV7-9 to TRBJ2-7, with 11 bases that match TRBD1. J gave up 9 bases and V 1 base, and 8 bases lay outside the gene matches. This CDR3 spans 15 amino acids. Germline V gene lookup returns CDR1 SEHNR and CDR2 FQNEAQ (reference sequence). The CDR3 nucleotides are TGTGCCAGCAGCTTAGTTTCCGGGACAGGGGGATTGCAGTACTTC. This encodes CASSLVSGTGGLQYF.

This chain connects TRBV7-2 to TRBJ2-7; the D gene is possibly TRBD2 (6 bases). V was shortened by 5 bases and J by 4 bases, with 18 bases between the two germline ends. The CDR3 is 15 residues long. CDR1 is SGHTA, CDR2 FQGNSA, per germline. CDR3 DNA: TGTGCCAGCAGCCTACAAGTTGGAGCGGGTTACGAGCAGTACTTC. Protein sequence: CASSLQVGAGYEQYF.

This clone appeared a few times. This rearrangement joins TRBV19 to TRBJ2-3, with 8 bases aligning to TRBD2. CDR1 and CDR2 from the germline V gene are LNHDA and SQIVND (reference sequence). J was trimmed by 3 bases and V by 4 bases; bases with no gene match: 0. The CDR3 is 13 residues long. CDR3 amino acids: CASSTSGTDTQYF. CDR3 DNA sequence: TGTGCCAGTAGTACTAGCGGGACAGATACGCAGTATTTT.

This CDR3 is CASAVLQGAWDEQYF. The CDR3 DNA sequence: TGTGCCAGCGCAGTTCTTCAGGGGGCGTGGGACGAGCAGTACTTC. The V gene is TRBV6-1, the J gene TRBJ2-7; TRBD1 matches at 8 bases. The J segment lost 5 bases and the V segment lost 8 bases, leaving 14 bases of the junction unmatched. There are 15 residues in the CDR3. Germline lookup yields CDR1 MNHNS and CDR2 SASEGT.

The chain has TRBV6-5 and TRBJ2-3, with TRBD1 identical over 7 bases. Trimming at V came to 4 bases and at J to 0 bases, leaving 7 bases not matched to a gene. CDR3 length: 16 residues. The germline gives CDR1 MNHEY, CDR2 SVGAGI. The CDR3 spells CASSLRAGGSTDTQYF. The CDR3 bases are TGTGCCAGCAGTTTACGTGCAGGGGGTAGCACAGATACGCAGTATTTT.

The rearrangement uses TRBV13 and TRBJ2-5; D is possibly TRBD1 (5 bases). Trimming stripped 5 bases from V and 4 bases from J, with 17 bases between. Germline CDR1 PRHDT, CDR2 FYEKMQ (reference sequence). CDR3 length: 15 amino acids. The CDR3 DNA sequence: TGTGCCAGCAGCCCGGAGAAGGGGTTGGGAGAGACCCAGTACTTC. As protein: CASSPEKGLGETQYF. Full variable domain (rest looked up from reference TRBV13 and TRBJ2-5): AAGVIQSPRHLIKEKRETATLKCYPIPRHDTVYWYQQGPGQDPQFLISFYEKMQSDKGSIPDRFSAQQFSDYHSELNMSSLELGDSALYFCASSPEKGLGETQYFGPGTRLLVL.

V and J are TRBV5-6 and TRBJ2-2; 8 bases are shared with TRBD2. CDR1 SGHDT and CDR2 YYEEEE come from the germline V gene. This CDR3 spans 16 amino acids. J gave up 2 bases and V 3 bases, and 6 bases lay outside the gene matches. CDR3 in DNA: TGTGCCAGCAGCTCCCAAGCGGGGGCCAACACCGGGGAGCTGTTTTTT. This translates into CASSSQAGANTGELFF.

The chain joins TRBV10-1 to TRBJ1-2; possible D gene TRBD1, 5 bases. The CDR3 consists of 13 residues. The germline V gene has CDR1 WNHNN and CDR2 SYGVQD (reference sequence). Trimming took 0 bases from V and 8 from J, leaving 10 bases between them. The CDR3 sequence: CASSESAGSGYTF. The DNA for the CDR3 is TGCGCCAGCAGTGAGTCGGCAGGGAGCGGCTACACCTTC.

CDR3 nucleotides: TGCGCCAGCAGCCAAGAGTCTAGCGGGGTTTACAATGAGCAGTTCTTC. It specifies CASSQESSGVYNEQFF. The rearrangement uses TRBV4-1 and TRBJ2-1; TRBD2 matches at 9 bases. This CDR3 is built from 16 residues. Germline trimming cut 0 bases from V and 4 bases from J; bases unmatched to any gene: 4. Germline CDR1 MGHRA, CDR2 YSYEKL.

This clone was counted a few times. The rearrangement links TRBV4-1 to TRBJ2-1, with D unresolved. Per the germline V gene, CDR1 is MGHRA and CDR2 is YSYEKL. Trimming took off 1 base at V and 7 bases at J, with 5 bases between the two ends. This CDR3 has 12 amino acids. CDR3 coding DNA: TGCGCCAGCAGCCAAGGAGTTAATGAGCAGTTCTTC. Amino acids: CASSQGVNEQFF.

This chain links TRBV30 with TRBJ1-1; D is undetermined. CDR1 and CDR2 from the germline V gene are GTSNPN and SVGIG (reference sequence). The CDR3 runs 12 residues. V was cut by 1 base and J by 7 bases, with 10 bases left in between. CDR3 bases: TGTGCCTGGAGTGACCGCAGCAGTGAAGCTTTCTTT. It encodes CAWSDRSSEAFF.

The chain couples TRBV6-1 to TRBJ1-1; no clear D. CDR3 length: 11 amino acids. V was clipped by 7 bases and J by 1 base, with 4 bases between them. Germline V gene data show CDR1 as MNHNS and CDR2 as SASEGT. The CDR3 DNA follows: TGTGCCAGCACGGGGAACACTGAAGCTTTCTTT. This translates into CASTGNTEAFF.